At least ten counts were recorded for the clone carrying this TCR beta chain. The antigen remains unidentified. The germline V gene encodes CDR1 MNHEY and CDR2 SVGAGI. This CDR3 has 13 amino acids. V was pared by 6 bases and J by 3 bases, with 2 bases of the junction left unmatched. This sample was taken from a study of early T cells in non-severe SARS-CoV-2 infection. Study-level information: The study sequenced bulk RNA from unsorted whole blood, with chains unpaired.

Study results and caveats: The matching step, a VDJdb search, favored anti-spike CD8 responses and missed private and CD4 specificities.

Each cDNA molecule carried a unique molecular identifier. In TCRdb, the 5' RACE reads were re-called with MiXCR into one record per CDR3 protein. The data hold around 22,000 distinct CDR3 sequences, with 3.6% observed a single time. This sequence joins TRBV6-5 and TRBJ1-2; TRBD1 matches at 9 bases. The sample taken for sequencing was whole blood. This clonotype originated in an adult who was a healthcare worker with PCR-confirmed SARS-CoV-2 infection or an uninfected control (not recorded which). Here the CDR3 reads CASRTGGYYGYTF. The CDR3 bases are TGTGCCAGCAGGACAGGGGGTTACTATGGCTACACCTTC.